These T cell receptor beta chains were read from a single sample in a study of Graves' ophthalmopathy and Graves' hyperthyroidism. TCRdb analysed the multiplex PCR reads with MiXCR anew, one entry per CDR3 protein. The profile shows about 700,000 distinct CDR3 sequences, approximately 39% of them singletons. The sequenced material came from peripheral blood. These receptors were taken from an adult man with Graves' ophthalmopathy. The CDR3 runs from the conserved cysteine through the conserved F or W. The D gene is left open where the match is weak. Clone size, where shown, is once, few, many, or a class for clones that have expanded.

cdr3_nt: TGTGCCAGTAGTCCAGGTGGGGTCACCGGGGAGCTGTTTTTT; cdr3_aa: CASSPGGVTGELFF; d_call: NA; j_call: TRBJ2-2; clone_size: many; v_call: TRBV19
cdr3_nt: TGTGCCAGCGCCGGACAGGCGGAGACCCAGTACTTC; cdr3_aa: CASAGQAETQYF; d_call: TRBD1; j_call: TRBJ2-5; clone_size: once; v_call: TRBV2
cdr3_nt: TGCGCCAGCAGTCCTGACAGGGGGGTCTATGGCTACACCTTC; cdr3_aa: CASSPDRGVYGYTF; d_call: TRBD1; j_call: TRBJ1-2; clone_size: many; v_call: TRBV10-2
cdr3_nt: TGTGCCACGACTGACAGAACCAATCAGCCCCAGCATTTT; cdr3_aa: CATTDRTNQPQHF; d_call: NA; j_call: TRBJ1-5; clone_size: many; v_call: TRBV19
cdr3_nt: TGTGCCAGCAGTTTGACGGATGCCGGGGAGCCCCAGCATTTT; cdr3_aa: CASSLTDAGEPQHF; d_call: NA; j_call: TRBJ1-5; clone_size: NA; v_call: TRBV12-3/TRBV12-4
cdr3_nt: TGTGCCAGCAGTTTGAATCTCGCCCGCGAGCAGTACTTC; cdr3_aa: CASSLNLAREQYF; d_call: NA; j_call: TRBJ2-7; clone_size: many; v_call: TRBV12-3/TRBV12-4
cdr3_nt: TGCAGCGTTGAGGAAGGCGGGGGGGCTTACGTCCTGACTTTC; cdr3_aa: CSVEEGGGAYVLTF; d_call: TRBD2; j_call: TRBJ2-6; clone_size: NA; v_call: TRBV29-1
cdr3_nt: TGCGCCAGCAGCCATATCGGGACAAAACTGTTTTTT; cdr3_aa: CASSHIGTKLFF; d_call: NA; j_call: TRBJ1-4; clone_size: NA; v_call: TRBV4-1
cdr3_nt: TGTGCCAGCAGCTGGGGACTAGCGGGACCCATCGCAGGCGAGACCCAGTACTTC; cdr3_aa: CASSWGLAGPIAGETQYF; d_call: TRBD2; j_call: TRBJ2-5; clone_size: once; v_call: TRBV7-6
cdr3_nt: TGTGCCAGCAGCGTCGACGGGACATGGGAGACCCAGTACTTC; cdr3_aa: CASSVDGTWETQYF; d_call: NA; j_call: TRBJ2-5; clone_size: NA; v_call: TRBV9
cdr3_nt: TGTGCCAGCAGCCATGGTAACGGAGCTTTCTTT; cdr3_aa: CASSHGNGAFF; d_call: NA; j_call: TRBJ1-1; clone_size: many; v_call: TRBV7-9
cdr3_nt: TGTGCCAACCGGGCAGTGGACACTGAAGCTTTCTTT; cdr3_aa: CANRAVDTEAFF; d_call: NA; j_call: TRBJ1-1; clone_size: NA; v_call: TRBV2
cdr3_nt: TGCGCCAGCAGCCAGGGGCCGGGACAGCAAGAGACCCAGTACTTC; cdr3_aa: CASSQGPGQQETQYF; d_call: TRBD1; j_call: TRBJ2-5; clone_size: many; v_call: TRBV4-1
cdr3_nt: TGCAGCGTTGAAGTCTCAAGAAAGCGGGGCTCCTACGAGCAGTACTTC; cdr3_aa: CSVEVSRKRGSYEQYF; d_call: TRBD2; j_call: TRBJ2-7; clone_size: few; v_call: TRBV29-1
cdr3_nt: TGTGCCATCAGTGAGCAAACCACGGACGGGTGGGAGACCCAGTACTTC; cdr3_aa: CAISEQTTDGWETQYF; d_call: NA; j_call: TRBJ2-5; clone_size: many; v_call: TRBV10-3
cdr3_nt: TGTGCCAGCAGTTTAATAGCGGCCTCCTACGAGCAGTACTTC; cdr3_aa: CASSLIAASYEQYF; d_call: NA; j_call: TRBJ2-7; clone_size: NA; v_call: TRBV27
cdr3_nt: TGTGCCAGCAGTCCCGGGACTAGCATTAAAGAGACCCAGTACTTC; cdr3_aa: CASSPGTSIKETQYF; d_call: TRBD2; j_call: TRBJ2-5; clone_size: NA; v_call: TRBV12-3/TRBV12-4
cdr3_nt: TGTGCCTGGAGTACGGACAGGATTTCCTACGAGCAGTACTTC; cdr3_aa: CAWSTDRISYEQYF; d_call: TRBD1; j_call: TRBJ2-7; clone_size: NA; v_call: TRBV30
cdr3_nt: TGTGCCAGCAGCTTGCCCAGGGATCCTAACTATGGCTACACCTTC; cdr3_aa: CASSLPRDPNYGYTF; d_call: NA; j_call: TRBJ1-2; clone_size: NA; v_call: TRBV7-9
cdr3_nt: TGTGCCAGCAGTCCTCAACCCGGATCGGCCTACGAGCAGTACTTC; cdr3_aa: CASSPQPGSAYEQYF; d_call: NA; j_call: TRBJ2-7; clone_size: few; v_call: TRBV10-3
cdr3_nt: TGTGCCAGCAGGTTGGGGAGCCACGTCGGCTACGAGCAGTACTTC; cdr3_aa: CASRLGSHVGYEQYF; d_call: NA; j_call: TRBJ2-7; clone_size: NA; v_call: TRBV2
cdr3_nt: TGTGCCAGTAATCCCAGGGGAGAAGGCGAAAAACTGTTTTTT; cdr3_aa: CASNPRGEGEKLFF; d_call: NA; j_call: TRBJ1-4; clone_size: NA; v_call: TRBV19
cdr3_nt: TGCAGTGCTAGTAAAGTTCAGGAGCAGTACTTC; cdr3_aa: CSASKVQEQYF; d_call: NA; j_call: TRBJ2-7; clone_size: many; v_call: TRBV20-1
cdr3_nt: TGTGCCGGAAACCCGGACAGGGACTACGAGCAGTACTTC; cdr3_aa: CAGNPDRDYEQYF; d_call: TRBD1; j_call: TRBJ2-7; clone_size: once; v_call: TRBV7-3
cdr3_nt: TGTGCCAGCAGTGAATTGGCCAGAGTTTACGAGCAGTACTTC; cdr3_aa: CASSELARVYEQYF; d_call: NA; j_call: TRBJ2-7; clone_size: NA; v_call: TRBV6-1
cdr3_nt: TGTGCCAGCAGCCAAGGGAGTTCAATGAATCAGCCCCAGCATTTT; cdr3_aa: CASSQGSSMNQPQHF; d_call: NA; j_call: TRBJ1-5; clone_size: NA; v_call: TRBV7-2
cdr3_nt: TGTGCCAGCAGCCTCACTAGCGGGGGGGGGCTCAATGAGCAGTTCTTC; cdr3_aa: CASSLTSGGGLNEQFF; d_call: TRBD2; j_call: TRBJ2-1; clone_size: few; v_call: TRBV25-1
cdr3_nt: TGCAGTGCTAGAGCTGCGGGACTCCACTATGGCTACACCTTC; cdr3_aa: CSARAAGLHYGYTF; d_call: NA; j_call: TRBJ1-2; clone_size: many; v_call: TRBV20-1
cdr3_nt: TGTGCCAGCAGTTACACCCCCGAGCCCAGGAGGTACGAGCAGTACTTC; cdr3_aa: CASSYTPEPRRYEQYF; d_call: NA; j_call: TRBJ2-7; clone_size: NA; v_call: TRBV10-3
cdr3_nt: TGTGCCAGCAGTACGGGGGCGACCTACGAGCAGTACTTC; cdr3_aa: CASSTGATYEQYF; d_call: NA; j_call: TRBJ2-7; clone_size: NA; v_call: TRBV7-8
cdr3_nt: TGCAGCGTTGAGGACAGGGGTGGCGAGACCCAGTACTTC; cdr3_aa: CSVEDRGGETQYF; d_call: TRBD1; j_call: TRBJ2-5; clone_size: few; v_call: TRBV29-1
cdr3_nt: TGTGCCACCAGCAGTGTTCCAGCGGGAGGGGTCTACGAGCAGTACTTC; cdr3_aa: CATSSVPAGGVYEQYF; d_call: TRBD2; j_call: TRBJ2-7; clone_size: many; v_call: TRBV15
cdr3_nt: TGCGCCAGCACCGAAACAGGGGCAAACTATGGCTACACCTTC; cdr3_aa: CASTETGANYGYTF; d_call: TRBD1; j_call: TRBJ1-2; clone_size: many; v_call: TRBV5-1
cdr3_nt: TGTGCCAGCCAGACAGGCATGAACACTGAAGCTTTCTTT; cdr3_aa: CASQTGMNTEAFF; d_call: NA; j_call: TRBJ1-1; clone_size: many; v_call: TRBV2
cdr3_nt: TGCAGCGTTGGAGTAGCGGGAGGAAACTCCTACGAGCAGTACTTC; cdr3_aa: CSVGVAGGNSYEQYF; d_call: TRBD2; j_call: TRBJ2-7; clone_size: NA; v_call: TRBV29-1
cdr3_nt: TGCGCCAGCAGACCTGGACAGGGGGGTTCTCCACAAGCTTTCTTT; cdr3_aa: CASRPGQGGSPQAFF; d_call: TRBD1; j_call: TRBJ1-1; clone_size: few; v_call: TRBV4-1
cdr3_nt: TGTGCCATCAGTGCGCCCGGGACCAGAGGTTCACCCCTCCACTTT; cdr3_aa: CAISAPGTRGSPLHF; d_call: NA; j_call: TRBJ1-6; clone_size: NA; v_call: TRBV10-3
cdr3_nt: TGCGCCAGCAGGGATTCTCCCGGGACAGGTTATTCGGAACTGTTTTTT; cdr3_aa: CASRDSPGTGYSELFF; d_call: TRBD1; j_call: TRBJ1-4; clone_size: once; v_call: TRBV10-2
cdr3_nt: TGCAGCTTTGTAGGGACAGGAAGATGGGAGCAGTACTTC; cdr3_aa: CSFVGTGRWEQYF; d_call: TRBD1; j_call: TRBJ2-7; clone_size: NA; v_call: TRBV29-1
cdr3_nt: TGTGCCAGCAGTGCCCAGGGGATGAACAATCAGCCCCAGCATTTT; cdr3_aa: CASSAQGMNNQPQHF; d_call: NA; j_call: TRBJ1-5; clone_size: NA; v_call: TRBV2
cdr3_nt: TGTGCCAGCAGCCCCGCCTTAAGAAGCTCCTACGAGCAGTACTTC; cdr3_aa: CASSPALRSSYEQYF; d_call: NA; j_call: TRBJ2-7; clone_size: few; v_call: TRBV9
cdr3_nt: TGTGCCAGCAGCACCCGGGACAGTTATGGCTACACCTTC; cdr3_aa: CASSTRDSYGYTF; d_call: TRBD1; j_call: TRBJ1-2; clone_size: many; v_call: TRBV9
cdr3_nt: TGCAGCGTTGAAGAGTGGGGACAGGGAGAGACCCAGTACTTC; cdr3_aa: CSVEEWGQGETQYF; d_call: TRBD1; j_call: TRBJ2-5; clone_size: many; v_call: TRBV29-1
cdr3_nt: TGTGCCAGTAGTATCCCAGGACTAGCGGGAGAAGAGACCCAGTACTTC; cdr3_aa: CASSIPGLAGEETQYF; d_call: TRBD2; j_call: TRBJ2-5; clone_size: many; v_call: TRBV19
cdr3_nt: TGCAGCGTTGTGGGACAGGGGGTCCAGGAGACCCAGTACTTC; cdr3_aa: CSVVGQGVQETQYF; d_call: TRBD1; j_call: TRBJ2-5; clone_size: many; v_call: TRBV29-1
cdr3_nt: TGTGCCAGCAAAAGGTCTCCGGGCACTGAAGCTTTCTTT; cdr3_aa: CASKRSPGTEAFF; d_call: NA; j_call: TRBJ1-1; clone_size: NA; v_call: TRBV2
cdr3_nt: TGCAGCGCCCCTGAAACCCAGTACTTC; cdr3_aa: CSAPETQYF; d_call: NA; j_call: TRBJ2-5; clone_size: NA; v_call: TRBV29-1
cdr3_nt: TGCAGCGTTGACCGGGACAGTGGCTACACCTTC; cdr3_aa: CSVDRDSGYTF; d_call: TRBD1; j_call: TRBJ1-2; clone_size: NA; v_call: TRBV29-1
cdr3_nt: TGCAGTGCTAGACGGACAGGGGCAACTGAAGCTTTCTTT; cdr3_aa: CSARRTGATEAFF; d_call: TRBD1; j_call: TRBJ1-1; clone_size: NA; v_call: TRBV20-1
cdr3_nt: TGTGCCAGCTCACCGGACTCGTCGGGCCATGGCTACACCTTC; cdr3_aa: CASSPDSSGHGYTF; d_call: NA; j_call: TRBJ1-2; clone_size: few; v_call: TRBV18
cdr3_nt: TGTGCCACGGACAGGGGGCGGGAGCAGTACTTC; cdr3_aa: CATDRGREQYF; d_call: TRBD1; j_call: TRBJ2-7; clone_size: many; v_call: TRBV7-9
cdr3_nt: TGTGCCAGCAGCCAAGATACCCCCGGGACTAGCGGGAGCTCCGGGGAGCTGTTTTTT; cdr3_aa: CASSQDTPGTSGSSGELFF; d_call: TRBD2; j_call: TRBJ2-2; clone_size: NA; v_call: TRBV7-9
cdr3_nt: TGTGCCAGCAGTGAAATAGGGGCCGGGGAGCTGTTTTTT; cdr3_aa: CASSEIGAGELFF; d_call: NA; j_call: TRBJ2-2; clone_size: NA; v_call: TRBV7-2
cdr3_nt: TGTGCCAGCACCCTCCAAGAGACCCAGTACTTC; cdr3_aa: CASTLQETQYF; d_call: NA; j_call: TRBJ2-5; clone_size: many; v_call: TRBV2
cdr3_nt: TGTGCCAGCAGCCAAGGTAGGCCCTACGAGCAGTACTTC; cdr3_aa: CASSQGRPYEQYF; d_call: NA; j_call: TRBJ2-7; clone_size: NA; v_call: TRBV3-1
cdr3_nt: TGTGCCACCAGCAGAGCGGACAGGTACACCGGGGAGCTGGTTTTT; cdr3_aa: CATSRADRYTGELVF; d_call: TRBD1; j_call: TRBJ2-2; clone_size: NA; v_call: TRBV15